In its sample, the clone carrying this T cell receptor (beta chain) was seen a few times. The CDR3 runs to 12 residues. V gave up 1 base and J gave up 5 bases, with 6 bases separating them. This sample was included in a study of T-cell memory formation after mild COVID-19. Via MiXCR, TCRdb re-called the 5' RACE reads, giving one row per CDR3 protein. Of a few hundred thousand distinct CDR3 sequences in the sample, 20% to 25% were seen once. The chain is built from TRBV12-3 or TRBV12-4 and TRBJ2-7, with no clear D. The clonotype was recovered from an adult woman who had mild COVID-19 (a few samples of this study predate the infection). Cell type and time point are not known. The sample was PBMCs or a T cell subset sorted from them (not recorded which). CDR3 in amino acids: CASSLGTNEQYF. For the CDR3, the DNA is TGTGCCAGCAGTTTAGGGACGAACGAGCAGTACTTC.